Following are 4 T cell receptor beta chains from one sample sequenced in a study of cytomegalovirus exposure and HLA in healthy donors. PCR amplification relied on 60 Vbeta primers (plus 13 Jbeta primers). TCRdb's copy holds only in-frame clones and misses some; the assay was immunoSEQ multiplex PCR. This sample has 80,000 to 95,000 clones, with about three quarters found just once. The source material was PBMCs. The receptors here all came from a woman aged 45 to 65 in good health and CMV-seropositive.

The rearrangement links TRBV7-3 to TRBJ2-1; 8 bases fit TRBD2. Germline CDR1 is SGHTA and CDR2 is FQGTGA. This CDR3 region has 15 residues. Trimming at V came to 5 bases and at J to 2 bases, leaving 5 bases not matched to a gene. This CDR3 reads CASSPSGSTYNEQFF. DNA for the CDR3: TGTGCCAGCAGCCCAAGCGGGAGTACCTACAATGAGCAGTTCTTC.

V is TRBV6-5 and J is TRBJ2-7, with 7 bases identical to TRBD1. V shed 0 bases and J 2 bases; nucleotides not matched to a gene: 4. CDR1 is MNHEY and CDR2 is SVGAGI in the germline V gene. The CDR3 has 15 residues. This CDR3 is CASSYSRQGPYEQYF. In nucleotides, the CDR3 is TGTGCCAGCAGTTACTCTCGACAGGGCCCCTACGAGCAGTACTTC.

The chain links TRBV30 to TRBJ1-1; D gene unclear. CDR1 is GTSNPN, CDR2 SVGIG, per germline (reference sequence). The CDR3 has 15 amino acids. V lost 3 bases to trimming and J lost 8 bases, with 22 bases between them. For the CDR3, the DNA is TGTGCCTGGAGCCAAACCCGGGGTGTGGGTGGAGAAGCTTTCTTT. Its translation is CAWSQTRGVGGEAFF.

The chain combines TRBV12-5 with TRBJ2-1; 12 nucleotides match TRBD2. CDR1 and CDR2 from the germline V gene are LGHNT and FRNRAP. Trimming took 0 bases from V and 10 from J; bases not matched to a gene: 1. The CDR3 totals 14 residues. As DNA, the CDR3 is TGTGCTAGTGGTTTGGTGCTAGCGGGAGGGGAGCAGTTCTTC. Protein sequence: CASGLVLAGGEQFF.